Listed below are T cell receptor beta chains from one sample, sequenced in a study of identical twins. From the 5' RACE reads, TCRdb called clonotypes with MiXCR, one entry per CDR3 protein. This table has roughly 720,000 distinct CDR3 sequences, roughly 20% appearing once. The sample also formed part of further work on T cells expressing NK-cell markers.

Input material: PBMCs. The source of these receptors is a woman between 18 and 30 years old in good health. Both conserved end residues are part of each CDR3. Each record gives: CDR3 protein, CDR3 DNA, J gene, clone size, V gene, D gene. The D gene is left open where the match is weak. Size is stated for part of the rows, as once, few or many counts, or as a class when the clone is expanded.

CDR3 protein: CASSLDGGLGGYTF
CDR3 DNA: TGCGCCAGCAGCTTGGACGGGGGGTTAGGAGGCTACACCTTC
J gene: TRBJ1-2
clone size: -
V gene: TRBV5-1
D gene: -

CDR3 protein: CSAIKGIQPQHF
CDR3 DNA: TGCAGTGCTATCAAGGGCATTCAGCCCCAGCATTTT
J gene: TRBJ1-5
clone size: -
V gene: TRBV20-1
D gene: -

CDR3 protein: CASSLLQGGREQYF
CDR3 DNA: TGTGCCAGCAGTTTACTACAGGGTGGCCGCGAGCAGTACTTC
J gene: TRBJ2-7
clone size: few
V gene: TRBV27
D gene: -

CDR3 protein: CASSRLHGRRSILTKNIQYF
CDR3 DNA: TGTGCCAGCAGCCGATTACATGGACGGAGGAGTATTCTAACCAAAAACATTCAGTACTTC
J gene: TRBJ2-4
clone size: -
V gene: TRBV11-2
D gene: -

CDR3 protein: CASSPGQPWDTEAFF
CDR3 DNA: TGCGCCAGCAGCCCGGGACAGCCTTGGGACACTGAAGCTTTCTTT
J gene: TRBJ1-1
clone size: many
V gene: TRBV5-1
D gene: TRBD1

CDR3 protein: CASSLTGGSDGYTF
CDR3 DNA: TGTGCCAGCAGCTTAACCGGAGGCAGCGATGGCTACACCTTC
J gene: TRBJ1-2
clone size: many
V gene: TRBV7-3
D gene: -

CDR3 protein: CSASGRLAAYNEQFF
CDR3 DNA: TGCAGTGCTAGTGGAAGACTAGCGGCCTACAATGAGCAGTTCTTC
J gene: TRBJ2-1
clone size: few
V gene: TRBV20-1
D gene: TRBD2

CDR3 protein: CASSFGTYSGNTIYF
CDR3 DNA: TGTGCCAGCAGCTTCGGGACTTACTCTGGAAACACCATATATTTT
J gene: TRBJ1-3
clone size: -
V gene: TRBV5-8
D gene: -

CDR3 protein: CASSLWGSKNIQYF
CDR3 DNA: TGCGCCAGCAGCTTGTGGGGTTCCAAAAACATTCAGTACTTC
J gene: TRBJ2-4
clone size: -
V gene: TRBV5-1
D gene: -

CDR3 protein: CASSPQTGLSSYEQYF
CDR3 DNA: TGTGCCAGCAGCCCACAGACAGGACTTAGCTCCTACGAGCAGTACTTC
J gene: TRBJ2-7
clone size: -
V gene: TRBV7-6
D gene: -

CDR3 protein: CSARMTLNTEAFF
CDR3 DNA: TGCAGTGCTAGAATGACGCTGAACACTGAAGCTTTCTTT
J gene: TRBJ1-1
clone size: few
V gene: TRBV20-1
D gene: -

CDR3 protein: CASSQPGLAGRHEQFF
CDR3 DNA: TGTGCCAGCAGTCAGCCGGGACTAGCGGGAAGGCATGAGCAGTTCTTC
J gene: TRBJ2-1
clone size: -
V gene: TRBV12-3/TRBV12-4
D gene: TRBD2

CDR3 protein: CASSQEGGGETQYF
CDR3 DNA: TGTGCCAGCAGCCAAGAGGGCGGCGGGGAGACCCAGTACTTC
J gene: TRBJ2-5
clone size: few
V gene: TRBV3-1
D gene: -

CDR3 protein: CASGGQGATGNTIYF
CDR3 DNA: TGTGCCAGCGGCGGACAGGGGGCCACTGGAAACACCATATATTTT
J gene: TRBJ1-3
clone size: few
V gene: TRBV2
D gene: TRBD1

CDR3 protein: CASSRTWSGELFF
CDR3 DNA: TGCGCCAGCAGCCGAACTTGGTCCGGGGAGCTGTTTTTT
J gene: TRBJ2-2
clone size: -
V gene: TRBV4-3
D gene: -

CDR3 protein: CASSPLAGDVSGELFF
CDR3 DNA: TGCGCCAGCAGCCCCTTAGCGGGGGACGTCTCCGGGGAGCTGTTTTTT
J gene: TRBJ2-2
clone size: few
V gene: TRBV5-1
D gene: TRBD2

CDR3 protein: CSAHGGRTEAFF
CDR3 DNA: TGCAGTGCTCATGGAGGAAGGACTGAAGCTTTCTTT
J gene: TRBJ1-1
clone size: -
V gene: TRBV20-1
D gene: -

CDR3 protein: CASSVESGQGWYEQYF
CDR3 DNA: TGTGCCAGCAGCGTAGAGTCGGGACAGGGGTGGTACGAGCAGTACTTC
J gene: TRBJ2-7
clone size: few
V gene: TRBV9
D gene: TRBD1

CDR3 protein: CASSLADITDTQYF
CDR3 DNA: TGTGCCAGCAGCTTGGCGGACATCACAGATACGCAGTATTTT
J gene: TRBJ2-3
clone size: few
V gene: TRBV5-6
D gene: -

CDR3 protein: CSAKRGLFAEAFF
CDR3 DNA: TGCAGTGCTAAAAGAGGGCTGTTCGCTGAAGCTTTCTTT
J gene: TRBJ1-1
clone size: -
V gene: TRBV20-1
D gene: -

CDR3 protein: CASSYRTSRDEQFF
CDR3 DNA: TGTGCCAGCAGCTACAGGACATCGCGGGATGAGCAGTTCTTC
J gene: TRBJ2-1
clone size: few
V gene: TRBV7-2
D gene: -

CDR3 protein: CASSLGQGRLNEQFF
CDR3 DNA: TGTGCCAGCAGTTTAGGACAGGGGCGTCTCAATGAGCAGTTCTTC
J gene: TRBJ2-1
clone size: many
V gene: TRBV12-3/TRBV12-4
D gene: TRBD1

CDR3 protein: CASSRGQVATGELFF
CDR3 DNA: TGTGCCAGCAGCCGAGGACAGGTCGCCACCGGGGAGCTGTTTTTT
J gene: TRBJ2-2
clone size: -
V gene: TRBV11-3
D gene: TRBD1

CDR3 protein: CAISVSETGHRSYEQYF
CDR3 DNA: TGTGCCATCAGTGTCTCTGAGACCGGACACCGCAGCTACGAGCAGTACTTC
J gene: TRBJ2-7
clone size: few
V gene: TRBV10-3
D gene: -

CDR3 protein: CASSSIELAGQDTQYF
CDR3 DNA: TGTGCCAGCAGTTCCATCGAACTAGCGGGGCAAGATACGCAGTATTTT
J gene: TRBJ2-3
clone size: once
V gene: TRBV28
D gene: TRBD2

CDR3 protein: CASCQVSVGQNEQFF
CDR3 DNA: TGTGCCAGCTGCCAAGTTTCCGTCGGGCAAAATGAGCAGTTCTTC
J gene: TRBJ2-1
clone size: -
V gene: TRBV3-1
D gene: -

CDR3 protein: CAIRDRDSNQPQHF
CDR3 DNA: TGTGCCATCAGGGACAGGGATAGCAATCAGCCCCAGCATTTT
J gene: TRBJ1-5
clone size: few
V gene: TRBV10-3
D gene: TRBD1

CDR3 protein: CASSPTGGAYTF
CDR3 DNA: TGTGCCAGCAGTCCGACAGGGGGCGCCTACACCTTC
J gene: TRBJ1-2
clone size: -
V gene: TRBV12-3/TRBV12-4
D gene: TRBD1

CDR3 protein: CASSFTGHRPEAFF
CDR3 DNA: TGTGCCAGCAGCTTTACCGGGCATAGACCTGAAGCTTTCTTT
J gene: TRBJ1-1
clone size: -
V gene: TRBV13
D gene: -

CDR3 protein: CASSPRATLSYEQYF
CDR3 DNA: TGTGCCAGCAGCCCCAGGGCCACATTATCATACGAGCAGTACTTC
J gene: TRBJ2-7
clone size: -
V gene: TRBV3-1
D gene: -

CDR3 protein: CASSLAGGGRNEQFF
CDR3 DNA: TGCGCCAGCAGCTTGGCCGGCGGGGGGCGTAATGAGCAGTTCTTC
J gene: TRBJ2-1
clone size: few
V gene: TRBV5-1
D gene: TRBD2